This TCR beta chain stems from a study of cytomegalovirus exposure and HLA in healthy donors. The PCR employed 60 Vbeta primers together with 13 Jbeta primers. Generated by immunoSEQ multiplex PCR, the TCRdb table keeps only in-frame clones and is missing some. Among some 140,000 clones listed, 73% were seen once. The CDR3 length is 16 residues. From germline, CDR1 is SEHNR and CDR2 FQNEAQ (reference sequence). The V segment lost 4 bases and the J segment 0 bases; nucleotides outside the gene matches: 8. The source material was PBMCs. The rearrangement links TRBV7-9 to TRBJ1-1, with 7 bases matching TRBD1. The receptor was derived from a woman in her thirties or forties in good health and CMV-seronegative. The CDR3 nucleotides read TGTGCCAGCAGCTCATACTGGACAGGAGTGAACACTGAAGCTTTCTTT. This sequence encodes CASSSYWTGVNTEAFF.